The 26 T cell receptor beta chains listed next were all sequenced from one sample in a study of shared clonotypes between healthy human individuals. The assay was immunoSEQ multiplex PCR, and TCRdb's table has in-frame clones only and misses some. Among fewer than 1.6 million clones listed, approximately 98.5% were seen once. The sample was naive CD4+ T cells sorted from blood. Subset here: CD45RA+ positively selected. The receptors were gathered from a young man in good health.

The V gene is TRBV7-5, the J gene TRBJ2-7; TRBD2, the D gene given by the table, was not confirmed from the DNA. TRBV7-5 is a pseudogene. The CDR3 is 14 residues long. The CDR3, as DNA: TGTGCCAGAAAAAACGGGGAGAACCACTACGAGCAGTACTTC. Translating gives CARKNGENHYEQYF.

This chain uses TRBV29-1 with TRBJ2-3, with D unclear. V lost 3 bases, J lost 2 bases, and 9 bases lay in between. This CDR3 contains 13 residues. Germline CDR1 SQVTM, CDR2 ANQGSEA. In nucleotides, the CDR3 is TGCAGCGTTGAGTCCGAGGCCACAGATACGCAGTATTTT. Translation gives CSVESEATDTQYF.

This rearrangement joins TRBV28 to TRBJ2-4, with D uncertain. Germline V gene sequence: CDR1 MDHEN, CDR2 SYDVKM. This CDR3 is 15 amino acids long. The germline V and J ends were trimmed by 0 bases and 0 bases, with 6 bases remaining between them. CDR3 DNA: TGTGCCAGCAGTTTATGGGCAGGAGCCAAAAACATTCAGTACTTC. The encoded protein is CASSLWAGAKNIQYF.

The V and J genes are TRBV6-5 and TRBJ1-5, with TRBD1 matching 7 bases. The CDR3 totals 15 residues. Germline CDR1 is MNHEY and CDR2 is SVGAGI. V shed 2 bases and J 5 bases; nucleotides not matched to a gene: 6. CDR3 DNA: TGTGCCAGCAGTTACCGACGGGACAGCCATCAGCCCCAGCATTTT. Amino acids: CASSYRRDSHQPQHF.

V usage is TRBV5-1 and J usage is TRBJ1-2, with a weak D call TRBD1 (5 bases). The germline CDR1 and CDR2 sequences are SGHRS and YFSETQ. The CDR3 is 14 amino acids. Trimming took 1 base from V and 6 from J, leaving 13 bases between them. The CDR3 region is CASSLNPQGNGYTF. CDR3 sequence (DNA): TGCGCCAGCAGCTTGAACCCCCAGGGAAATGGCTACACCTTC.

The chain combines TRBV4-1 with TRBJ2-1; D may be TRBD1 (6 bases). The CDR3 is 14 residues long. Trimming removed 5 bases from V and 10 bases from J, with 18 bases in between. CDR1 is MGHRA, CDR2 YSYEKL, per germline. CDR3 nucleotide sequence: TGCGCCAGCAGCGCGCCCCGCCTGGGGGCCGAGCAGTTCTTC. Its protein is CASSAPRLGAEQFF.

This clone was seen just once. V is TRBV11-2 and J is TRBJ2-7; 9 bases align to TRBD2. With 1 base clipped from V and 7 bases from J, the junction kept 8 bases outside the gene matches. Per the germline V gene, CDR1 is SGHAT and CDR2 is FQNNGV. The CDR3 covers 15 residues. The CDR3 sequence: CASSLALAGTGEQYF. Here the CDR3 DNA reads TGTGCCAGCAGCTTAGCACTAGCGGGCACGGGGGAGCAGTACTTC. The full variable domain, rest sourced from reference TRBV11-2 and TRBJ2-7, is EAGVAQSPRYKIIEKRQSVAFWCNPISGHATLYWYQQILGQGPKLLIQFQNNGVVDDSQLPKDRFSAERLKGVDSTLKIQPAKLEDSAVYLCASSLALAGTGEQYFGPGTRLTVT.

The rearrangement links TRBV19 to TRBJ2-2; possibly TRBD1 for D (6 bases). Germline CDR1 reads LNHDA; CDR2 reads SQIVND (reference sequence). The CDR3 has 14 residues. V dropped 7 bases and J dropped 6 bases, with 15 bases sitting between them. CDR3 DNA sequence: TGTGCCAGTAAGAAACAGGGAGTTTCCGGGGAGCTGTTTTTT. It is translated as CASKKQGVSGELFF.

The V gene is TRBV5-1, the J gene TRBJ1-4; TRBD1 is a possible D gene (5 bases). The CDR3 covers 14 residues. Germline-derived CDR1 and CDR2 are SGHRS and YFSETQ. Trimming pared 6 bases from V and 2 bases from J, leaving 11 bases between. This CDR3 reads CASTEGTTNEKLFF. CDR3 coding DNA: TGCGCCAGCACAGAGGGGACGACTAATGAAAAACTGTTTTTT.

This rearrangement joins TRBV5-4 to TRBJ2-1; 7 nucleotides agree with TRBD2. This CDR3 has 16 residues. CDR1 and CDR2 from the germline V gene are SGHNT and YYREEE (reference sequence). V lost 0 bases, J lost 4 bases, and 7 bases stayed unmatched. The CDR3 DNA sequence: TGTGCCAGCAGCTTGGCCCCGCGCGGGAGTTACAATGAGCAGTTCTTC. It encodes CASSLAPRGSYNEQFF.

This sequence joins TRBV28 and TRBJ2-3, with 9 bases fitting TRBD1. The V and J ends lost 7 bases and 3 bases, in that order; junction bases with no gene match: 11. Germline CDR1 is MDHEN and CDR2 is SYDVKM. This CDR3 region has 16 residues. The CDR3, as DNA: TGTGCCAGCAACGTCCCCCCGGGACAGGGTACAGATACGCAGTATTTT. Its protein product is CASNVPPGQGTDTQYF.

Remarks on this clone: At the DNA level, this CDR3 is encoded by other sequences in the same sample as well. J is TRBJ2-7 and V is TRBV6-6; no clear D. V shed 2 bases and J shed 6 bases, with 5 bases lying between them. CDR3 length: 11 amino acids. Germline V lookup: CDR1 MNHNY, CDR2 SVGAGI (reference sequence). The DNA of the CDR3 is TGTGCCAGCAGTTACGGTGGCGAGCAGTACTTC. This encodes CASSYGGEQYF.

The rearrangement uses TRBV18 and TRBJ1-1, with a tentative D call TRBD1 (5 bases). CDR3 size: 14 residues. Germline CDR1 is KGHSH and CDR2 is LQKENI. Trimming left V 3 bases short and J 5 bases short, with 13 bases between. The CDR3 DNA reads as TGTGCCAGCTCACCGGACCCGGGGGGGACTGAAGCTTTCTTT. Encoded protein: CASSPDPGGTEAFF.

This chain connects TRBV28 to TRBJ2-7; D ambiguous. Per the germline V gene, CDR1 is MDHEN and CDR2 is SYDVKM. Trimming removed 5 bases from V and 3 bases from J, with 11 bases in between. The CDR3 is 13 residues long. DNA of the CDR3: TGTGCCAGCAGTCGTAATCGTAACTACGAGCAGTACTTC. It is translated as CASSRNRNYEQYF.

V and J are TRBV28 and TRBJ1-2, with 7 bases that match TRBD1. CDR3 length: 15 residues. Per germline, CDR1 MDHEN and CDR2 SYDVKM. The junction had 11 bases not matched to a gene; V was cut back by 6 bases and J by 4 bases. The CDR3 loop reads CASSLTGPIAYGYTF. CDR3 DNA sequence: TGTGCCAGCAGCCTGACAGGGCCCATCGCCTATGGCTACACCTTC.

This chain connects TRBV7-2 to TRBJ1-1, with D hard to call. Germline V gives CDR1 SGHTA, CDR2 FQGNSA. V lost 3 bases, J lost 0 bases, and 11 bases lay in between. There are 15 residues in the CDR3. CDR3 sequence (DNA): TGTGCCAGCAGCTTCGAGACCGTCTTGAACACTGAAGCTTTCTTT. Residues: CASSFETVLNTEAFF.

The chain links TRBV19 to TRBJ2-2; 7 nucleotides match TRBD1. This CDR3 spans 13 amino acids. Trimming at V came to 6 bases and at J to 5 bases, leaving 3 bases not matched to a gene. From germline, CDR1 is LNHDA and CDR2 SQIVND (reference sequence). The DNA of the CDR3 is TGTGCCAGTAGCACGACAGGGACCGGGGAGCTGTTTTTT. Its translation is CASSTTGTGELFF.

The CDR3 DNA is TGTGCCAGCAGTTTCGGTCGGTACTCCCAGCGGGAAAACACCGGGGAGCTGTTTTTT. This gives the protein CASSFGRYSQRENTGELFF. The chain employs TRBV28 and TRBJ2-2; 7 nucleotides agree with TRBD2. CDR3 length: 19 residues. From germline, CDR1 is MDHEN and CDR2 SYDVKM. After removal of 3 bases from V and 2 bases from J, the junction contained 15 bases not matched to a gene.

V usage is TRBV2 and J usage is TRBJ1-2, with a weak D call TRBD1 (6 bases). Germline-derived CDR1 and CDR2 are SNHLY and FYNNEI. The V end lost 11 bases, the J end lost 2 bases, and 27 bases lay between the germline ends. The CDR3 has 17 amino acids. The CDR3 bases are TGTGCCGGATCGCTAACCCCAGGTGGGGGGCGAAACTATGGCTACACCTTC. Translation gives CAGSLTPGGGRNYGYTF.

This clone is a singleton in its sample. V is TRBV11-2 and J is TRBJ2-3, with D perhaps TRBD2 (5 bases). Germline CDR1 SGHAT, CDR2 FQNNGV. Trimming took off 1 base at V and 3 bases at J, with 11 bases between the two ends. This CDR3 spans 15 amino acids. The CDR3: CASSLAVGVTDTQYF. Here the CDR3 DNA reads TGTGCCAGCAGCTTAGCCGTGGGAGTTACAGATACGCAGTATTTT.

This clone appeared once. V and J are TRBV11-2 and TRBJ2-7; D possibly corresponds to TRBD1 (7 bases). The germline V and J ends were trimmed by 1 base and 4 bases, with 20 bases remaining between them. Looked up from germline, CDR1 is SGHAT and CDR2 is FQNNGV. The CDR3 length is 17 residues. The CDR3 nucleotides are TGTGCCAGCAGCTTAGTAGCGACCGGAGGGGGCGGTTACGAGCAGTACTTC. Protein: CASSLVATGGGGYEQYF.

This clone was counted a few times. The same CDR3 arises from other DNA sequences in this sample as well. The chain joins TRBV9 to TRBJ2-2; D remains ambiguous. In germline, CDR1 is SGDLS, CDR2 YYNGEE. The germline V and J ends were trimmed by 0 bases and 4 bases, with 4 bases remaining between them. CDR3 length: 13 amino acids. The CDR3 DNA is TGTGCCAGCAGCGTAGTATCCACCGGGGAGCTGTTTTTT. This gives the protein CASSVVSTGELFF.

The chain is built from TRBV5-4 and TRBJ2-5, with D unresolved. Between the trimmed V and J ends, which lost 4 bases and 5 bases, there was a span of 24 bases. The CDR3 spans 17 residues. The germline V gene encodes CDR1 SGHNT and CDR2 YYREEE (reference sequence). The CDR3 protein is CASSTPYGGSETETQYF. The CDR3 DNA sequence: TGTGCCAGCAGCACCCCTTACGGTGGGTCTGAGACCGAGACCCAGTACTTC.

This chain links TRBV28 with TRBJ2-7; TRBD2 matches 9 bases. V was clipped by 5 bases and J by 0 bases; unmatched bases: 11. CDR3 length equals 17 residues. CDR1 MDHEN and CDR2 SYDVKM come from the germline V gene. CDR3 loop: CASSLYLSGRFSYEQYF. In nucleotides, the CDR3 is TGTGCCAGCAGTCTCTACCTCAGCGGGAGGTTCTCCTACGAGCAGTACTTC.

The V and J genes are TRBV2 and TRBJ2-6, with 8 bases aligning to TRBD1. The V gene's germline CDR1 is SNHLY and CDR2 FYNNEI. The ends lost 6 bases at V and 2 bases at J; junction bases unmatched: 6. The CDR3 is 16 residues long. The CDR3 sequence: CASSRAGGAGANVLTF. The CDR3 region has the DNA TGTGCCAGCAGCAGGGCAGGGGGCGCTGGGGCCAACGTCCTGACTTTC.

This chain joins TRBV6-1 and TRBJ2-2; D assignment may be TRBD1 or TRBD2 (5 bases each). Germline V gives CDR1 MNHNS, CDR2 SASEGT. V gave up 2 bases and J gave up 5 bases, with 12 bases separating them. This CDR3 is 15 amino acids long. The CDR3 coding sequence is TGTGCCAGCAGTGAAATCCGGGGCCGAACCGGGGAGCTGTTTTTT. Translating it yields CASSEIRGRTGELFF.